This TCR beta chain was identified in a study of a mutant IDH1 vaccine in newly diagnosed glioma. TCRdb's copy holds only in-frame clones and misses some; the assay was immunoSEQ multiplex PCR. The data contain around 37,000 clones, roughly 78% of them singletons. CDR3 size: 16 residues. The V end was cut by 5 bases, the J end by 8 bases, with 22 bases between. Germline V gene data show CDR1 as SGHAT and CDR2 as FQNNGV. Time point noted: baseline, week 1 (first vaccination visit). The treatment is: pre-vaccination baseline after standard-of-care therapy. Each tumor in the donors was a new WHO grade 3 or 4 astrocytoma, IDH1-mutant and ATRX-lost.

The sample was PBMCs, taken from a glioma patient treated with radiotherapy, temozolomide or both. The receptor was derived from a man aged 35-49 years with glioma. Some clones in this sample may be carry-over from other donors' samples. The chain recombines TRBV11-2 with TRBJ2-1; perhaps TRBD2 as D (6 bases). For the CDR3, the DNA is TGTGCCAGCAGCCCCCTTACCCGGCGGGGAGACCATGAGCAGTTCTTC. Its protein product is CASSPLTRRGDHEQFF.